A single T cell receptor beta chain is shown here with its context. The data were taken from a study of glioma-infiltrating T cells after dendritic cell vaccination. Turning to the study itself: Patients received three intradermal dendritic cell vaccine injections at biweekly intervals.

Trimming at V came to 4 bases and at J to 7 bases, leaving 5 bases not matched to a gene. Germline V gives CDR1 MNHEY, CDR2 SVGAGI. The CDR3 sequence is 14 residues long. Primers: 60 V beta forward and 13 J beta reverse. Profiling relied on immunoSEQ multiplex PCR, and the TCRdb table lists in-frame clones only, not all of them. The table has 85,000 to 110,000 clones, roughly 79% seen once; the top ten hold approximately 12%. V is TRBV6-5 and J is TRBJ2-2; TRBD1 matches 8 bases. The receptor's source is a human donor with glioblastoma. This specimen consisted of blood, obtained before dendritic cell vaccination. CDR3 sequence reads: CASSLQGASGELFF. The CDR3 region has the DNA TGTGCCAGCAGTTTGCAGGGGGCCAGCGGGGAGCTGTTTTTT.